These 10 T cell receptor beta chains were all obtained from the same sample, sequenced in a study of memory CD4+ T cells and cytomegalovirus serostatus. The table came from immunoSEQ multiplex PCR; TCRdb's copy has only in-frame clones and leaves some out. The sample gives over 65,000 clones, 65% to 85% of which show up once; around 0.73% is in the top ten. The sort gate was single viable CD3+CD4+CD8-CD45RO+ cells for memory CD4+ T cells. Sequencing was done on a sample of memory CD4+ T cells from blood. Receptors were obtained from an adult in good health and CMV-seronegative.

The V and J genes are TRBV6-5 and TRBJ2-3; no definite D call. Germline V CDR1 and CDR2: MNHEY, SVGAGI. The CDR3 totals 15 residues. V was shortened by 6 bases and J by 5 bases, with 18 bases between the two germline ends. CDR3 sequence (DNA): TGTGCCAGCAGCCGAGCCGGTAGGGAAGGAGATACGCAGTATTTT. The encoded protein is CASSRAGREGDTQYF.

The chain uses TRBV29-1 and TRBJ1-3, with D unresolved. This CDR3 region has 16 residues. Trimming removed 4 bases at V and 0 bases at J, with 16 bases between. Germline-derived CDR1 and CDR2 are SQVTM and ANQGSEA. The CDR3 DNA is TGCAGCGTTGTGAAGGAACGACGGAGCTCTGGAAACACCATATATTTT. Its translation is CSVVKERRSSGNTIYF.

The CDR3 spells CASSEYTGGALDTQYF. CDR3 DNA sequence: TGTGCCAGCAGTGAATATACCGGGGGGGCCTTAGATACGCAGTATTTT. This chain joins TRBV25-1 and TRBJ2-3; TRBD2 matches at 8 bases. The germline V gene has CDR1 MGHDK and CDR2 SYGVNS. The CDR3 runs to 16 residues. V shed 0 bases and J 5 bases; nucleotides not matched to a gene: 7.

V is TRBV7-2 and J is TRBJ1-2, with D maybe TRBD1 (5 bases). Trimming left V 1 base short and J 8 bases short, with 11 bases between. Germline CDR1 is SGHTA and CDR2 is FQGNSA. The CDR3 runs 13 residues. The DNA of the CDR3 is TGTGCCAGCAGCTTAGTCGATTGGGGGGGCTACACCTTC. It codes for CASSLVDWGGYTF.

The rearrangement links TRBV11-3 to TRBJ2-1; the D is unclear. Germline assignment: CDR1 SGHNT and CDR2 YENEEA. This CDR3 contains 14 residues. The V and J ends lost 5 bases and 0 bases respectively, with 8 bases between them. The CDR3 bases are TGTGCCAGCAGCCGTACGAGCTCCTACAATGAGCAGTTCTTC. Its translation is CASSRTSSYNEQFF.

CDR3 sequence (DNA): TGTGCCAGCATGGACACAGGGGTCACTGAAGCTTTCTTT. Protein: CASMDTGVTEAFF. The chain carries TRBV6-6 and TRBJ1-1; 7 bases line up with TRBD1. Germline values: CDR1 MNHNY, CDR2 SVGAGI (reference sequence). V was pared by 7 bases and J by 4 bases, with 6 bases of the junction left unmatched. The CDR3 length is 13 residues.

CDR3 nucleotide sequence: TGTGCCAGCAGCTCGTTAAGATTTAATGGCTACACCTTC. This translates into CASSSLRFNGYTF. The chain recombines TRBV11-2 with TRBJ1-2; D is ambiguous. The CDR3 consists of 13 residues. Trimming shortened V by 4 bases and J by 6 bases, and 12 bases separated the two germline ends. In germline, CDR1 is SGHAT, CDR2 FQNNGV.

This clone was counted between two and nine times. The J gene is TRBJ1-6, the V gene TRBV7-2; TRBD1 agrees at 9 bases. Per the germline V gene, CDR1 is SGHTA and CDR2 is FQGNSA. The junction had 13 bases not matched to a gene; V was cut back by 2 bases and J by 11 bases. The CDR3 covers 17 residues. CDR3 bases: TGTGCCAGCAGCTTAAGGTACAGGGGACAGGGTTTAGCACCCCTCCACTTT. Its translation: CASSLRYRGQGLAPLHF.

The V and J genes are TRBV5-1 and TRBJ1-1; perhaps TRBD1 as D (6 bases). The germline gives CDR1 SGHRS, CDR2 YFSETQ. V dropped 4 bases and J dropped 5 bases, with 15 bases sitting between them. CDR3 length equals 14 residues. The CDR3, as DNA: TGCGCCAGCAGCCAAGGAGGGGGGAGGACTGAAGCTTTCTTT. This codes for CASSQGGGRTEAFF.

V usage is TRBV28 and J usage is TRBJ1-6; D remains ambiguous. Germline CDR1 MDHEN, CDR2 SYDVKM. This CDR3 has 14 residues. V dropped 10 bases and J dropped 1 base, with 11 bases sitting between them. The CDR3 DNA reads TGTGCCATGGGCCCAAGATCCTATAATTCACCCCTCCACTTT. Its protein is CAMGPRSYNSPLHF.